The 9 T cell receptor beta chains below were found in one sample sequenced in a study of blood T cell repertoires in COVID-19. This table comes from immunoSEQ multiplex PCR, and its TCRdb copy is limited to in-frame clones, with some not included. The table lists under 100,000 clones, over 80% of them singletons. The specimen sequenced was peripheral blood. Receptors originate from an older woman with active COVID-19.

This clone was observed a single time. The rearrangement links TRBV3-1 (or the pseudogene TRBV3-2) to TRBJ1-2, with D possibly matching TRBD1 (5 bases). V lost 1 base and J lost 6, with 12 bases in between. The length of the CDR3 is 14 residues. Germline V gene data show CDR1 as LGHDT and CDR2 as YNNKEL (reference sequence). CDR3 sequence (DNA): TGTGCCAGCAGCCAAGGTTTCAGGGCGAATGGCTACACCTTC. Translated, it gives CASSQGFRANGYTF.

Regarding this clone: Other nucleotide sequences in the sample specify the same CDR3. The gene calls are TRBV5-1 and TRBJ2-2; D is uncertain. Germline-derived CDR1 and CDR2 are SGHRS and YFSETQ. The CDR3 is 14 residues long. V lost 0 bases and J 2 bases, leaving 5 bases between the germline ends. The CDR3: CASSLGYNTGELFF. DNA of the CDR3: TGCGCCAGCAGCTTGGGTTATAACACCGGGGAGCTGTTTTTT.

The count of this clone is one. V is TRBV11-2 and J is TRBJ1-5; D is unresolved. Between the trimmed V and J ends, which lost 0 bases and 2 bases, there was a span of 8 bases. This CDR3 is 15 amino acids long. CDR1 is SGHAT, CDR2 FQNNGV, per germline. The CDR3 region has the DNA TGTGCCAGCAGCTTAGAAGGACTTGGCAATCAGCCCCAGCATTTT. Residues: CASSLEGLGNQPQHF. The entire variable domain, with the rest obtained from reference TRBV11-2 and TRBJ1-5, is as follows: EAGVAQSPRYKIIEKRQSVAFWCNPISGHATLYWYQQILGQGPKLLIQFQNNGVVDDSQLPKDRFSAERLKGVDSTLKIQPAKLEDSAVYLCASSLEGLGNQPQHFGDGTRLSIL.

The genes are TRBV11-2 and TRBJ2-1, with TRBD1 identical over 10 bases. Trimming removed 5 bases from V and 9 bases from J; junction bases left unmatched: 7. This CDR3 has 14 amino acids. The germline V gene encodes CDR1 SGHAT and CDR2 FQNNGV. The CDR3 loop is CASSARQGASEQFF. The CDR3 DNA reads as TGTGCCAGCAGCGCGCGACAGGGGGCATCTGAGCAGTTCTTC.

This chain joins TRBV7-6 and TRBJ1-1; D possibly corresponds to TRBD1 (6 bases). V was shortened by 1 base and J by 5 bases, with 8 bases between the two germline ends. The CDR3 length is 13 residues. The germline V gene has CDR1 SGHVS and CDR2 FNYEAQ. CDR3 amino acids: CASSLDRETEAFF. The CDR3 coding sequence is TGTGCCAGCAGCTTAGACAGGGAGACTGAAGCTTTCTTT.

Regarding this clone: Other DNA sequences in this specimen translate into the identical CDR3. The V call is TRBV27, the J call TRBJ2-7, with 10 positions matching TRBD1. Per germline, CDR1 MNHEY and CDR2 SMNVEV (reference sequence). The CDR3 runs 14 residues. J gave up 0 bases and V 8 bases, and 4 bases lay outside the gene matches. The DNA of the CDR3 is TGTGCCAGCTCGGGACAGGGGAGCTCCTACGAGCAGTACTTC. Encoded protein: CASSGQGSSYEQYF.

This clone came up a few times. The chain recombines TRBV30 with TRBJ1-6; TRBD1 is a possible D gene (5 bases). Germline V gene data show CDR1 as GTSNPN and CDR2 as SVGIG (reference sequence). V lost 7 bases to trimming and J lost 9 bases, with 13 bases between them. The CDR3 contains 12 residues. This CDR3 reads CASRDKSSPLHF. For the CDR3, the DNA is TGTGCCTCCAGGGATAAGAGTTCACCCCTCCACTTT.

CDR3 in amino acids: CASSLGDRGNEAFF. CDR3 sequence (DNA): TGCGCCAGCAGCTTGGGGGACAGGGGGAATGAAGCTTTCTTT. The rearrangement joins TRBV5-1 to TRBJ1-1; 11 nucleotides agree with TRBD1. Germline V gives CDR1 SGHRS, CDR2 YFSETQ. CDR3 size: 14 residues. V gave up 0 bases and J gave up 7 bases; unmatched junction bases: 2.

The rearrangement joins TRBV18 to TRBJ2-5; no definite D call. This CDR3 is built from 13 residues. The V gene's germline CDR1 is KGHSH and CDR2 LQKENI. The V and J ends lost 4 bases and 0 bases respectively, with 6 bases between them. The CDR3 is CASSRANQETQYF. The CDR3 DNA follows: TGTGCCAGCTCACGAGCCAACCAAGAGACCCAGTACTTC.